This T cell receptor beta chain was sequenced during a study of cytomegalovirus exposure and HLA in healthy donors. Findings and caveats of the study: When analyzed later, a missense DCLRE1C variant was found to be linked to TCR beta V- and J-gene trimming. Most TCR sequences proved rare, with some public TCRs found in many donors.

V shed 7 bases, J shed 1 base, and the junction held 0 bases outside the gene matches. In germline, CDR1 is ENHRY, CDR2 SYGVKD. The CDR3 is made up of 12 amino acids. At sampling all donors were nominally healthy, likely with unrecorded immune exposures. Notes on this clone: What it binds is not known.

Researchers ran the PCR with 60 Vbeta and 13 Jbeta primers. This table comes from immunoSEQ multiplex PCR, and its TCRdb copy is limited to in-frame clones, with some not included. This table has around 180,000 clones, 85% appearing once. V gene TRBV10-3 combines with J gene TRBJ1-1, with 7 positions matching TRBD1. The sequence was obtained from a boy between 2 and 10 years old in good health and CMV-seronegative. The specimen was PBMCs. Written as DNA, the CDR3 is TGTGCCATCAACAGGGGGAACACTGAAGCTTTCTTT. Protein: CAINRGNTEAFF.